The sequence of this T cell receptor (beta chain) was determined in a study of human T cells and chemical hapten exposure. As handled by the study authors: From 23,224 to 690,600 TCRs were found per sample, with a median of approximately 100,000. TCRdb fed the RACE reads into MiXCR, producing one record per CDR3 protein. The V and J calls here are based on TCRdb, not the publication. The sample records around 300,000 distinct CDR3 sequences, around 5.5% being singletons. V lost 7 bases, J lost 0 bases, and 14 bases lay in between. There are 15 residues in the CDR3. Germline assignment: CDR1 LGHDT and CDR2 YNNKEL (reference sequence). This clonotype has at least ten counts. Time point denoted: pre-sensitization, week 0. Treatment denoted: therapeutic diphenylcyclopropenone sensitization with weekly scalp DPC. Blood draws came first, before each patch test.

The TCR was taken from a woman aged 18-30 years with alopecia areata. Some clones in this sample may be carry-over from other donors' samples. The material was whole blood, obtained in connection with sensitization to the hapten diphenylcyclopropenone (DPC). The chain joins TRBV3-1 to TRBJ2-3; the D gene is possibly TRBD1 (6 bases). The CDR3 nucleotides read TGTGCCAGCACCCGGGACATCCTAAGCACAGATACGCAGTATTTT. Residues: CASTRDILSTDTQYF.